Presented here are 9 T cell receptor beta chains from one specimen sequenced in a study of neurological immune-mediated disorders. TCRdb reprocessed the 5' RACE reads via MiXCR and lists one record per CDR3 protein. Among more than 50,000 distinct CDR3 sequences, approximately 9.2% were seen once, and the ten largest hold under 2.5%. Specified time point: longitudinal time-point 3. Sequenced: PBMCs. The receptors stem from a woman aged 40 to 50 in good health.

This clonotype was found many times. Here the CDR3 DNA reads TGTGCCAGCAGCCAAATGACAGGTCCCTACGAGCAGTACTTC. Protein product: CASSQMTGPYEQYF. The chain employs TRBV7-2 and TRBJ2-7; D might be TRBD1 (6 bases). This CDR3 region has 14 residues. V was shortened by 5 bases and J by 2 bases, with 13 bases between the two germline ends. In germline, CDR1 is SGHTA, CDR2 FQGNSA.

In its sample, this clonotype was seen many times. The chain couples TRBV11-1 to TRBJ2-1; the D is unclear. The CDR3 has 12 amino acids. Germline CDR1 reads SGHAT; CDR2 reads FQDESV (reference sequence). The V end was cut by 4 bases, the J end by 12 bases, with 13 bases between. The CDR3 protein is CASSSRSWWQFF. The CDR3 nucleotides are TGTGCCAGCAGCTCTCGGTCGTGGTGGCAGTTCTTC.

This clonotype was detected many times. V and J are TRBV29-1 and TRBJ1-2; D is undetermined. With 2 bases removed from V and 6 bases from J, the gap between germline ends came to 19 bases. The CDR3 is 15 residues long. From germline, CDR1 is SQVTM and CDR2 ANQGSEA. CDR3 DNA: TGCAGCGTTGAAATGCCCCCCGGGTCGAGTGATGGCTACACCTTC. Translation gives CSVEMPPGSSDGYTF. The complete variable domain, with remaining parts taken from reference TRBV29-1 and TRBJ1-2, reads SAVISQKPSRDICQRGTSLTIQCQVDSQVTMMFWYRQQPGQSLTLIATANQGSEATYESGFVIDKFPISRPNLTFSTLTVSNMSPEDSSIYLCSVEMPPGSSDGYTFGSGTRLTVV.

This clonotype has only a few counts. The rearrangement joins TRBV20-1 to TRBJ1-5, with 8 bases lining up with TRBD1. The V and J ends lost 3 bases and 3 bases, in that order; junction bases with no gene match: 1. Germline CDR1 is DFQATT and CDR2 is SNEGSKA (reference sequence). CDR3 size: 13 residues. CDR3 protein: CSARQGANQPQHF. The CDR3 bases are TGCAGTGCTAGGCAGGGGGCCAATCAGCCCCAGCATTTT.

CDR3 in amino acids: CASSFAGPEAFF. CDR3 bases: TGTGCCAGCAGCTTCGCGGGACCTGAAGCTTTCTTT. The genes are TRBV7-2 and TRBJ1-1; maybe TRBD1 (5 bases). Germline CDR1 SGHTA, CDR2 FQGNSA. V was cut by 3 bases and J by 6 bases, with 8 bases left in between. The CDR3 has 12 residues.

This clonotype was counted ten times or more. V is TRBV5-1 and J is TRBJ1-1, with D perhaps matching TRBD1 (5 bases). Trimming shortened V by 0 bases and J by 4 bases, and 13 bases separated the two germline ends. CDR3 length: 15 amino acids. Germline CDR1 and CDR2: SGHRS and YFSETQ. Here the CDR3 reads CASSLAFQGTTEAFF. CDR3 nucleotides: TGCGCCAGCAGCTTGGCCTTTCAAGGGACCACTGAAGCTTTCTTT.

There are many counts of this clonotype. The chain has TRBV5-5 and TRBJ2-7, with a weak D call TRBD1 (6 bases). The germline V and J ends were trimmed by 4 bases and 3 bases, with 11 bases remaining between them. The germline V gene encodes CDR1 SGHKS and CDR2 YYEKEE (reference sequence). This CDR3 is built from 13 residues. This CDR3 is CASSPDSYYEQYF. The CDR3 coding sequence is TGTGCCAGCAGCCCGGACAGTTACTACGAGCAGTACTTC. Full variable domain (outside the CDR3, taken from reference TRBV5-5 and TRBJ2-7): DAGVTQSPTHLIKTRGQQVTLRCSPISGHKSVSWYQQVLGQGPQFIFQYYEKEERGRGNFPDRFSARQFPNYSSELNVNALLLGDSALYLCASSPDSYYEQYFGPGTRLTVT.

The J gene is TRBJ2-3, the V gene TRBV19, with 11 bases that match TRBD2. The junction had 6 bases not matched to a gene; V was cut back by 6 bases and J by 4 bases. Germline V lookup: CDR1 LNHDA, CDR2 SQIVND (reference sequence). This CDR3 is built from 15 residues. In nucleotides, the CDR3 is TGTGCCAGTAGCCCTAGCGGGAGGATTTCAGATACGCAGTATTTT. Encoded protein: CASSPSGRISDTQYF.

This clonotype has a count of ten or more. The chain links TRBV20-1 to TRBJ2-4; 9 bases are shared with TRBD2. From germline, CDR1 is DFQATT and CDR2 SNEGSKA (reference sequence). V lost 5 bases, J lost 9 bases, and 14 bases stayed unmatched. This CDR3 spans 15 amino acids. As DNA, the CDR3 is TGCAGTGCTCCTGAAGCGGGAGGATCCCATCGCATTCAGTACTTC. Protein product: CSAPEAGGSHRIQYF.